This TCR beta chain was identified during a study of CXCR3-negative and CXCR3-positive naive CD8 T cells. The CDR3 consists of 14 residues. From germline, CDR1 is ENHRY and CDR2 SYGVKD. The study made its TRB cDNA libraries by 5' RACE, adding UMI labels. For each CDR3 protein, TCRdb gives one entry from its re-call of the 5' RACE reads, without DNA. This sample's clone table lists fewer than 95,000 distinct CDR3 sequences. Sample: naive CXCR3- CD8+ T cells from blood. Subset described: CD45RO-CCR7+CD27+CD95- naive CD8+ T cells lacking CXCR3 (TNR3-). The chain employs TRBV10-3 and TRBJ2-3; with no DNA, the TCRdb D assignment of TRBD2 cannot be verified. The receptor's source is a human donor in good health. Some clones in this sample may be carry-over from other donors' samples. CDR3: CAISESEGLRAQYF.